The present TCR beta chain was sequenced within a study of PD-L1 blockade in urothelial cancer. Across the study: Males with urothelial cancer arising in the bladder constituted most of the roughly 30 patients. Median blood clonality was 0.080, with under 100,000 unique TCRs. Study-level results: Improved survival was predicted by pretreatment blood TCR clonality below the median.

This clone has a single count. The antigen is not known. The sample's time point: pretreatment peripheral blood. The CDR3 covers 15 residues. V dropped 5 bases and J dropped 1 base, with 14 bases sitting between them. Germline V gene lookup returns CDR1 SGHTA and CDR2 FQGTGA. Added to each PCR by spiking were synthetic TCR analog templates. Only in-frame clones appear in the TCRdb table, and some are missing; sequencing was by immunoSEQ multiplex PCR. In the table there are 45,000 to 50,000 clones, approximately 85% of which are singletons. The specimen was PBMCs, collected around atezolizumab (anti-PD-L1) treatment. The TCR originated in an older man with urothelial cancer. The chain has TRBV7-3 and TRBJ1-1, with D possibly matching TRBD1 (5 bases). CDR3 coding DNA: TGTGCCAGCAGCGTCAACGGGGGGGAGAACACTGAAGCTTTCTTT. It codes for CASSVNGGENTEAFF.